The 20 T cell receptor beta chains below were found in one sample sequenced in a study of cytomegalovirus exposure and HLA in healthy donors. Assay used: immunoSEQ multiplex PCR; TCRdb lists only in-frame clones, some missing. The table lists 100,000 to 150,000 clones, 89% of them singletons. The sample consisted of PBMCs. These receptor sequences come from a woman aged 18-29 years in good health and CMV-seronegative.

This sequence joins TRBV5-1 and TRBJ2-1; D is perhaps TRBD2 (6 bases). Germline values: CDR1 SGHRS, CDR2 YFSETQ. CDR3 length equals 15 residues. Trimming stripped 0 bases from V and 8 bases from J, with 15 bases between. This CDR3 is CASSLDGGEAYEQFF. CDR3 nucleotide sequence: TGCGCCAGCAGCTTGGATGGCGGGGAGGCGTATGAGCAGTTCTTC.

The rearrangement uses TRBV5-1 and TRBJ1-2; 11 bases fit TRBD1. Unmatched junction bases numbered 11, after V lost 2 bases and J lost 5 bases. In germline, CDR1 is SGHRS, CDR2 YFSETQ. This CDR3 comprises 17 residues. The CDR3 bases are TGCGCCAGCAGCTTCGGGACAGGGGGGTTTGTCAAATATGGCTACACCTTC. It translates to CASSFGTGGFVKYGYTF.

The chain recombines TRBV19 with TRBJ1-5, with D possibly matching TRBD1 (5 bases). Trimming stripped 6 bases from V and 8 bases from J, with 14 bases between. The CDR3 length is 13 residues. CDR1 is LNHDA and CDR2 is SQIVND in the germline V gene (reference sequence). Here the CDR3 DNA reads TGTGCCAGTAGCTTTTCAGGGATTGAGCCCCAGCATTTT. This encodes CASSFSGIEPQHF.

This chain joins TRBV2 and TRBJ2-3, with 8 bases identical to TRBD1. The CDR3 is 15 amino acids. V trimming: 6 bases; J trimming: 0 bases; junction bases outside the gene matches: 5. The germline gives CDR1 SNHLY, CDR2 FYNNEI. CDR3 in amino acids: CASRLTGVSTDTQYF. The CDR3 DNA reads as TGTGCCAGCAGGCTGACAGGGGTGAGCACAGATACGCAGTATTTT.

The chain carries TRBV7-2 and TRBJ1-1, with a possible D match to TRBD1 (5 bases). This CDR3 has 13 residues. Looked up from germline, CDR1 is SGHTA and CDR2 is FQGNSA. V was clipped by 1 base and J by 3 bases, with 6 bases between them. Here the CDR3 DNA reads TGTGCCAGCAGCTTAGTCAGGGACACTGAAGCTTTCTTT. It yields the protein CASSLVRDTEAFF.

The CDR3 is CASSPTSRGGAKNIQYF. In nucleotides, the CDR3 is TGTGCCAGCTCCCCAACCTCAAGGGGGGGTGCCAAAAACATTCAGTACTTC. The V call is TRBV18, the J call TRBJ2-4; TRBD2 might be the D (7 bases). CDR3 length equals 17 residues. V was cut by 6 bases and J by 1 base, with 19 bases left in between. Germline CDR1 KGHSH, CDR2 LQKENI. Variable domain in full (rest from reference TRBV18 and TRBJ2-4): NAGVMQNPRHLVRRRGQEARLRCSPMKGHSHVYWYRQLPEEGLKFMVYLQKENIIDESGMPKERFSAEFPKEGPSILRIQQVVRGDSAAYFCASSPTSRGGAKNIQYFGAGTRLSVL.

There are a few counts of this clone. V and J are TRBV10-3 and TRBJ1-1, with a tentative D call TRBD1 (5 bases). Per the germline V gene, CDR1 is ENHRY and CDR2 is SYGVKD. V dropped 0 bases and J dropped 7 bases, with 18 bases sitting between them. The CDR3 has 16 amino acids. CDR3 in DNA: TGTGCCATCAGTGAGTCCTTGACACGGGAGGGGCTTGAAGCTTTCTTT. The encoded protein is CAISESLTREGLEAFF.

The V call is TRBV27, the J call TRBJ2-1, with D perhaps TRBD1 (7 bases). The CDR3 has 16 residues. V shed 3 bases and J shed 4 bases, with 16 bases lying between them. CDR1 and CDR2 (germline): MNHEY, SMNVEV (reference sequence). The CDR3 here is CASSFRRGQNYNEQFF. DNA of the CDR3: TGTGCCAGCAGTTTCAGGAGGGGACAGAATTACAATGAGCAGTTCTTC.

CDR3: CASGRQPHEQYF. The CDR3 nucleotides are TGCGCCAGCGGGCGACAGCCCCACGAGCAGTACTTC. The chain employs TRBV10-1 and TRBJ2-7; D may be TRBD1 (5 bases). In germline, CDR1 is WNHNN, CDR2 SYGVQD (reference sequence). Trimming took 8 bases from V and 5 from J, leaving 13 bases between them. The CDR3 has 12 residues.

The chain recombines TRBV28 with TRBJ1-2; 10 bases are a match to TRBD1. There are 14 residues in the CDR3. In germline, CDR1 is MDHEN, CDR2 SYDVKM. The V and J ends lost 7 bases and 4 bases, in that order; junction bases with no gene match: 6. The CDR3 here is CASTSGDRGYGYTF. The CDR3 DNA follows: TGTGCCAGCACATCGGGGGACAGGGGCTATGGCTACACCTTC.

J is TRBJ2-7 and V is TRBV6-6, with TRBD2 matching over 8 bases. Looked up from germline, CDR1 is MNHNY and CDR2 is SVGAGI (reference sequence). J gave up 6 bases and V 5 bases, and 12 bases lay outside the gene matches. CDR3 size: 15 residues. The CDR3 sequence is CASSPRGGEGVEQYF. The CDR3 nucleotides are TGTGCCAGCAGTCCACGGGGGGGGGAAGGCGTCGAGCAGTACTTC.

The DNA of the CDR3 is TGTGCCAGTAGGCCCGTGGGAGGGGAGACCCAGTACTTC. Amino acids: CASRPVGGETQYF. The chain joins TRBV19 to TRBJ2-5; 7 bases match TRBD2. CDR3 length equals 13 residues. Looked up from germline, CDR1 is LNHDA and CDR2 is SQIVND (reference sequence). V dropped 6 bases and J dropped 5; count of bases not matched to a gene: 6.

The V call is TRBV30, the J call TRBJ1-2; 7 bases are a match to TRBD1. The CDR3 length is 14 residues. Germline assignment: CDR1 GTSNPN and CDR2 SVGIG (reference sequence). The V segment lost 5 bases and the J segment 4 bases; nucleotides outside the gene matches: 10. The CDR3 region has the DNA TGTGCCTGGTACCTAGGGGGCGGTCCCTATGGCTACACCTTC. Protein: CAWYLGGGPYGYTF.

The chain combines TRBV28 with TRBJ2-2, with TRBD2 matching 10 bases. The germline gives CDR1 MDHEN, CDR2 SYDVKM. The length of the CDR3 is 16 residues. The V gene end was trimmed by 6 bases and the J gene end by 6 bases; junction bases not matched to a gene: 10. The CDR3 nucleotides read TGTGCCAGCAGCCCAGGCCTAGCGGGGGCATCCGGGGAGCTGTTTTTT. The encoded protein is CASSPGLAGASGELFF.

This chain connects TRBV4-3 to TRBJ2-1; a possible D gene is TRBD2 (7 bases). The ends were cut back, 3 bases at V and 9 bases at J, with 12 bases in the middle. The germline V gene encodes CDR1 LGHNA and CDR2 YSLEER. This CDR3 has 13 residues. CDR3 bases: TGCGCCAGCAGCCAGGGGGCTAGCGGTGAGCAGTTCTTC. Translating it yields CASSQGASGEQFF.

The chain carries TRBV19 and TRBJ2-3; TRBD1 might be the D (6 bases). The CDR3 length is 15 residues. Germline V gene data show CDR1 as LNHDA and CDR2 as SQIVND (reference sequence). V lost 6 bases, J lost 5 bases, and 18 bases lay in between. CDR3 residues: CASSVGTQEVDTQYF. In DNA form, the CDR3 reads TGTGCCAGTAGCGTGGGGACACAGGAGGTAGATACGCAGTATTTT.

The chain uses TRBV11-2 and TRBJ2-7; 9 bases map to TRBD1. The CDR3 runs to 14 residues. The germline V gene encodes CDR1 SGHAT and CDR2 FQNNGV. V shed 8 bases and J 5 bases; nucleotides not matched to a gene: 10. CDR3 amino acids: CASSGGQGLDEQYV. In DNA, the CDR3 is TGTGCCAGCTCGGGGGGACAGGGTTTGGACGAGCAGTACGTC.

This chain connects TRBV6-4 to TRBJ2-3; the match to TRBD2 covers 8 bases. The germline gives CDR1 MRHNA, CDR2 SNTAGT. This CDR3 has 14 amino acids. With 8 bases clipped from V and 0 bases from J, the junction kept 4 bases outside the gene matches. CDR3 coding DNA: TGTGCCAGCCCTAGCGGGCGAAGCACAGATACGCAGTATTTT. It codes for CASPSGRSTDTQYF.

The chain is built from TRBV28 and TRBJ2-2; 11 positions agree with TRBD2. The CDR3 is made up of 17 amino acids. The V and J ends lost 7 bases and 2 bases, in that order; junction bases with no gene match: 9. Per germline, CDR1 MDHEN and CDR2 SYDVKM. CDR3: CASTLAGGLSNTGELFF. The CDR3 DNA follows: TGTGCCAGCACCCTAGCGGGGGGCCTGTCTAACACCGGGGAGCTGTTTTTT.

This clone appeared a single time. The chain recombines TRBV5-1 with TRBJ1-3; 7 bases line up with TRBD1. Germline V gene sequence: CDR1 SGHRS, CDR2 YFSETQ. J was trimmed by 5 bases and V by 0 bases; bases with no gene match: 2. CDR3 length: 14 amino acids. As DNA, the CDR3 is TGCGCCAGCAGCTTGGACAGGGGTAGAAACACCATATATTTT. Amino acids: CASSLDRGRNTIYF. The complete variable domain, with remaining parts taken from reference TRBV5-1 and TRBJ1-3, reads KAGVTQTPRYLIKTRGQQVTLSCSPISGHRSVSWYQQTPGQGLQFLFEYFSETQRNKGNFPGRFSGRQFSNSRSEMNVSTLELGDSALYLCASSLDRGRNTIYFGEGSWLTVV.